A selection of T cell receptor beta chains follows, all from one sample in a study of PD-L1 blockade in urothelial cancer. Clones were read by immunoSEQ multiplex PCR, and TCRdb kept only the in-frame ones, dropping some. The repertoire includes about 130,000 clones, about 84% of them detected once, and roughly 2.3% sits in the top ten. The sample here was PBMCs, taken around atezolizumab (anti-PD-L1) treatment. These receptors all come from a man aged 50 to 60 with urothelial cancer. The CDR3 runs from the conserved cysteine through the conserved F or W. Each record gives: CDR3 protein, CDR3 DNA, clone size, V gene, J gene, D gene. D genes are given only for firm matches. Size is stated for part of the rows, as once, few or many counts, or as a class when the clone is expanded.

cdr3_aa: CASSEEVSGGYTF; cdr3_nt: TGTGCCAGCAGTGAAGAGGTCTCAGGGGGCTACACCTTC; clone_size: -; v_call: TRBV6-1; j_call: TRBJ1-2; d_call: -
cdr3_aa: CASSDSGYSYNEQFF; cdr3_nt: TGTGCCAGTAGTGATAGCGGGTACTCCTACAATGAGCAGTTCTTC; clone_size: -; v_call: TRBV19; j_call: TRBJ2-1; d_call: TRBD2
cdr3_aa: CSVPPLAGVIDTQYF; cdr3_nt: TGCAGCGTCCCTCCCCTAGCGGGAGTAATAGATACGCAGTATTTT; clone_size: once; v_call: TRBV29-1; j_call: TRBJ2-3; d_call: TRBD2
cdr3_aa: CASSVAPTDRGAEAFF; cdr3_nt: TGTGCCAGCAGCGTAGCTCCGACAGACAGGGGGGCTGAAGCTTTCTTT; clone_size: -; v_call: TRBV9; j_call: TRBJ1-1; d_call: TRBD1
cdr3_aa: CASSFKTSGTHTGELFF; cdr3_nt: TGTGCCAGCAGCTTCAAGACTAGCGGGACACACACCGGGGAGCTGTTTTTT; clone_size: -; v_call: TRBV7-6; j_call: TRBJ2-2; d_call: TRBD2
cdr3_aa: CASTLGLGNTIYF; cdr3_nt: TGTGCCAGCACCCTGGGCTTGGGAAACACCATATATTTT; clone_size: many; v_call: TRBV6-6; j_call: TRBJ1-3; d_call: -
cdr3_aa: CASSFQRLSYNEQFF; cdr3_nt: TGTGCCAGCAGTTTCCAGCGGCTCTCCTACAATGAGCAGTTCTTC; clone_size: once; v_call: TRBV28; j_call: TRBJ2-1; d_call: -
cdr3_aa: CASSIDPGAGGSDEQYF; cdr3_nt: TGTGCCAGTAGTATAGATCCCGGAGCGGGAGGCAGCGACGAGCAGTACTTC; clone_size: -; v_call: TRBV19; j_call: TRBJ2-7; d_call: TRBD2
cdr3_aa: CASSLSSGYSYNEQFF; cdr3_nt: TGTGCCAGCAGTTTGTCTAGCGGATACTCCTACAATGAGCAGTTCTTC; clone_size: once; v_call: TRBV6-5; j_call: TRBJ2-1; d_call: TRBD2
cdr3_aa: CASSEHPQGGSGNTIYF; cdr3_nt: TGTGCCAGCAGTGAACACCCCCAAGGCGGCTCTGGAAACACCATATATTTT; clone_size: -; v_call: TRBV6-1; j_call: TRBJ1-3; d_call: -
cdr3_aa: CASSIAGTSGSNEQFF; cdr3_nt: TGTGCCAGTAGTATAGCTGGGACTAGCGGGAGTAATGAGCAGTTCTTC; clone_size: -; v_call: TRBV19; j_call: TRBJ2-1; d_call: TRBD2